Sequencing of this T cell receptor beta chain was carried out in a study of blood T cell repertoires in COVID-19. About the study: The United States, Italy and Spain were the sources of the acute and convalescent COVID-19 samples. T cells, B-cell-depleted T cells, or PBMCs supplied cDNA or gDNA.

V shed 2 bases, J shed 5 bases, and the junction held 12 bases outside the gene matches. From germline, CDR1 is LNHDA and CDR2 SQIVND (reference sequence). The CDR3 consists of 17 residues. Generated by immunoSEQ multiplex PCR, the TCRdb table keeps only in-frame clones and is missing some. The table includes just under 60,000 clones, around 82% detected once. V usage is TRBV19 and J usage is TRBJ1-2; 9 positions match TRBD1. This clonotype originated in a man aged 80 or over with COVID-19, enrolled during active disease. The sequencing sample was made of peripheral blood. For the CDR3, the DNA is TGTGCCAGTAGTATACTCCGCGGGACAGGGTTTGGGTATGGCTACACCTTC. Amino acids: CASSILRGTGFGYGYTF. Complete variable domain (other parts from reference TRBV19 and TRBJ1-2): DGGITQSPKYLFRKEGQNVTLSCEQNLNHDAMYWYRQDPGQGLRLIYYSQIVNDFQKGDIAEGYSVSREKKESFPLTVTSAQKNPTAFYLCASSILRGTGFGYGYTFGSGTRLTVV.